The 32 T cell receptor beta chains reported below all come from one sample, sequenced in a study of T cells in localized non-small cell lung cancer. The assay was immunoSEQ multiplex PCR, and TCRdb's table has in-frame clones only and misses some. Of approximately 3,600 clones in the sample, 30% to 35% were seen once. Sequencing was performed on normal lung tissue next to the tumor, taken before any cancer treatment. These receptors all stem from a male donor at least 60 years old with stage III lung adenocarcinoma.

CDR3 coding DNA: TGTGCCAGCAGACATTCCGGGACAGGGGGCTACGAGCAGTACTTC. It yields the protein CASRHSGTGGYEQYF. The chain joins TRBV28 to TRBJ2-7; 11 bases are a match to TRBD1. The CDR3 spans 15 residues. Germline CDR1 reads MDHEN; CDR2 reads SYDVKM. Losses at the gene ends were 6 bases for V and 3 bases for J; bases not matched to a gene: 7.

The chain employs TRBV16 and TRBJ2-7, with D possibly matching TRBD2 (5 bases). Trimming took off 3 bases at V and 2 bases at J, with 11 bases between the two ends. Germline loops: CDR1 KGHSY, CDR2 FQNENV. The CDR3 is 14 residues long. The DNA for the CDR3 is TGTGCCAGCAGCCATTACCGGACTGCCTACGAGCAGTACTTC. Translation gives CASSHYRTAYEQYF. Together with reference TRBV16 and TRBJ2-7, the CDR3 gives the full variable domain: GEEVAQTPKHLVRGEGQKAKLYCAPIKGHSYVFWYQQVLKNEFKFLISFQNENVFDETGMPKERFSAKCLPNSPCSLEIQATKLEDSAVYFCASSHYRTAYEQYFGPGTRLTVT.

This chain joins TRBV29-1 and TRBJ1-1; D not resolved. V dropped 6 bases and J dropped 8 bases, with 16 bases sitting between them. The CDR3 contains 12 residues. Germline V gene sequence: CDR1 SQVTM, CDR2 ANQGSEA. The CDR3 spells CSVRPRGNEAFF. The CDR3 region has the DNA TGCAGCGTCCGACCTCGCGGGAACGAAGCTTTCTTT.

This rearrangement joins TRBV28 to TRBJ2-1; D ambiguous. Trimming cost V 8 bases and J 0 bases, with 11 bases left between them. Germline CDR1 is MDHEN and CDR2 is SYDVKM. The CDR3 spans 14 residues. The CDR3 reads CASALASSYNEQFF. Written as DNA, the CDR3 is TGTGCCAGCGCACTTGCGAGCTCCTACAATGAGCAGTTCTTC.

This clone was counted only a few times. The CDR3 bases are TGTGCCAGCACCTCTGCGCACTTGAACACTGAAGCTTTCTTT. As protein: CASTSAHLNTEAFF. The chain joins TRBV6-8 to TRBJ1-1; D not certain. Per the germline V gene, CDR1 is MNHGY and CDR2 is SAAAGT. CDR3 length: 14 amino acids. The V gene lost 7 bases and the J gene lost 0 bases, with 12 bases spanning the gap.

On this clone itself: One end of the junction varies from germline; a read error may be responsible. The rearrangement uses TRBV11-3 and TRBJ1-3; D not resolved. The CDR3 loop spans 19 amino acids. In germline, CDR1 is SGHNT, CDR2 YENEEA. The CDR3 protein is CARSLGELDGNHSGNTIYF. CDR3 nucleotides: TGTGCCAGAAGCTTAGGTGAACTCGACGGTAACCACTCTGGAAACACCATATATTTT.

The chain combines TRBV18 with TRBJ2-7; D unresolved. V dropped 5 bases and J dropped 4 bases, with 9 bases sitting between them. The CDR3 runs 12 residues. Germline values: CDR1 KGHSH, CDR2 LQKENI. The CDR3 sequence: CASSRSEYEQYF. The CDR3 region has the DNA TGTGCCAGCTCAAGAAGTGAGTACGAGCAGTACTTC.

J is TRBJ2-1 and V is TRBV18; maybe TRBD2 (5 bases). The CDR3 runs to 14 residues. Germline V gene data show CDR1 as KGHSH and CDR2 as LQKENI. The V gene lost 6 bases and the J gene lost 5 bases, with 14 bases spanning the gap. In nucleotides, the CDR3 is TGTGCCAGCTCGGGGAGTTTTGGGGACAATGAGCAGTTCTTC. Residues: CASSGSFGDNEQFF.

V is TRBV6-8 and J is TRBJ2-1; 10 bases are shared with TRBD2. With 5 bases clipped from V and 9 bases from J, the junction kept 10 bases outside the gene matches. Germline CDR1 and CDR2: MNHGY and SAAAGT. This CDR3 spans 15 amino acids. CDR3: CASSGGLAGATEQFF. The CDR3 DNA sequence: TGTGCCAGCAGTGGCGGGCTAGCGGGAGCCACTGAGCAGTTCTTC.

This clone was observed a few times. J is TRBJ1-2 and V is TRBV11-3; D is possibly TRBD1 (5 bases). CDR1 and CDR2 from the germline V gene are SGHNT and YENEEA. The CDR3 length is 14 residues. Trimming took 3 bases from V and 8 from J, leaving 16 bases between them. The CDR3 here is CASSLVGAAGGYTF. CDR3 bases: TGTGCCAGCAGCTTGGTAGGGGCGGCCGGGGGCTACACCTTC.

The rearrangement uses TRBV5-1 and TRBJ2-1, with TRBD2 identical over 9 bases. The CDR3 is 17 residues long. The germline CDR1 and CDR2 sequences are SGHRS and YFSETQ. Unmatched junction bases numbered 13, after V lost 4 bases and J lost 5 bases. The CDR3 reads CASSRLRASGEDNEQFF. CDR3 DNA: TGCGCCAGCAGCCGACTCCGTGCTAGCGGGGAGGACAATGAGCAGTTCTTC.

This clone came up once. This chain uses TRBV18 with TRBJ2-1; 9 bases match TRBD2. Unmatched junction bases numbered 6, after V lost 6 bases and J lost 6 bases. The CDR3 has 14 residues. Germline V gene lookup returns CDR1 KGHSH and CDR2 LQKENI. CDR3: CASSPGTSPNEQFF. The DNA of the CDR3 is TGTGCCAGCTCCCCCGGGACTAGCCCCAATGAGCAGTTCTTC.

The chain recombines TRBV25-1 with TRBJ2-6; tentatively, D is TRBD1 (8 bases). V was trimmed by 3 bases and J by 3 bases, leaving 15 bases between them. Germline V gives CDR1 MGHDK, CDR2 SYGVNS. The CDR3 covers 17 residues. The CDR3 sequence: CASSDPTGGVGANVLTF. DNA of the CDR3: TGTGCCAGCAGTGATCCCACAGGGGGGGTTGGGGCCAACGTCCTGACTTTC.

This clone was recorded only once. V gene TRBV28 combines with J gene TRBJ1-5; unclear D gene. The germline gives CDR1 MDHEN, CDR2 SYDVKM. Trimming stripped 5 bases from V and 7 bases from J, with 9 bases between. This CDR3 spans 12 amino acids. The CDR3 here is CASSQIPQPQHF. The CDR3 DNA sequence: TGTGCCAGCAGTCAGATCCCCCAGCCCCAGCATTTT.

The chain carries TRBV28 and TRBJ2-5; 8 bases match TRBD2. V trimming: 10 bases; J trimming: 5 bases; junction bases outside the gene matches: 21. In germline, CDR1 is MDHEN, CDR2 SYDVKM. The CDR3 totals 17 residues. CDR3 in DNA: TGTGCCATTGGGCGGGGGGAGCGGGAGTCGATAGGGGAGACCCAGTACTTC. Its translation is CAIGRGERESIGETQYF.

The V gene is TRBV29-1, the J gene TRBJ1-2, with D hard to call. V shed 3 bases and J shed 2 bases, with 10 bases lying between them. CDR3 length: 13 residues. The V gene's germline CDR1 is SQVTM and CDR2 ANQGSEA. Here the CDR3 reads CSVEGSLNYGYTF. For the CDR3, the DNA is TGCAGCGTTGAGGGGTCTTTAAACTATGGCTACACCTTC.

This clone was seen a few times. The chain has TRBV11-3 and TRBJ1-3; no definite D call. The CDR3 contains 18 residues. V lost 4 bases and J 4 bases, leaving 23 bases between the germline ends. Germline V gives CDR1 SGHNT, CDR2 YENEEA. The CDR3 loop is CASSSETILPGMGNTIYF. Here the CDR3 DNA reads TGTGCCAGCAGCTCGGAGACCATCCTACCCGGTATGGGAAACACCATATATTTT. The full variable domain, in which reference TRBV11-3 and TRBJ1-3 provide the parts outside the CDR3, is EAGVVQSPRYKIIEKKQPVAFWCNPISGHNTLYWYLQNLGQGPELLIRYENEEAVDDSQLPKDRFSAERLKGVDSTLKIQPAELGDSAVYLCASSSETILPGMGNTIYFGEGSWLTVV.

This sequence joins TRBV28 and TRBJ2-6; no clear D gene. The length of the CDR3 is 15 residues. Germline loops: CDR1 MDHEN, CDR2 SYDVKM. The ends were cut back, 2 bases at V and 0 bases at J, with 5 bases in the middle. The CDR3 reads CASSLRTSGANVLTF. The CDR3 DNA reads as TGTGCCAGCAGTTTACGAACCTCTGGGGCCAACGTCCTGACTTTC.

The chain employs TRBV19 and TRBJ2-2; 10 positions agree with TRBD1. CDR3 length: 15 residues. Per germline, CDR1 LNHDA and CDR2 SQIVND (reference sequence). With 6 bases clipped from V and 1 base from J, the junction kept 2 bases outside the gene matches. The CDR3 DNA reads TGTGCCAGTAGATGGGACAGGGGGAACACCGGGGAGCTGTTTTTT. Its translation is CASRWDRGNTGELFF.

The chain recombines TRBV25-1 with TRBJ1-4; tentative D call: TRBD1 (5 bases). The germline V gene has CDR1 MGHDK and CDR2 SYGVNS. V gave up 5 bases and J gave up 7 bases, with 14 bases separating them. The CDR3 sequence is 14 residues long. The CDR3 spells CASSPSGGVEKLFF. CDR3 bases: TGTGCCAGCAGTCCGTCGGGGGGGGTTGAAAAACTGTTTTTT.

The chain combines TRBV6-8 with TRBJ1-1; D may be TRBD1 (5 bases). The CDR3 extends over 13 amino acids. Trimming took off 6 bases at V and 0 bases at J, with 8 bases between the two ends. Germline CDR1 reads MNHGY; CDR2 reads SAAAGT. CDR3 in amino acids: CASSQQVNTEAFF. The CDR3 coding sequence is TGTGCCAGCAGCCAACAGGTGAACACTGAAGCTTTCTTT.

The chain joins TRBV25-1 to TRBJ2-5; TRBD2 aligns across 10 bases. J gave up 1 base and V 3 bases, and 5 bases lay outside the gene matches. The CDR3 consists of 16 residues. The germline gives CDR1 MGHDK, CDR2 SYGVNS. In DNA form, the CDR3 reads TGTGCCAGCAGTGACCCGGGACTAGCGCGCCAAGAGACCCAGTACTTC. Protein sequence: CASSDPGLARQETQYF.

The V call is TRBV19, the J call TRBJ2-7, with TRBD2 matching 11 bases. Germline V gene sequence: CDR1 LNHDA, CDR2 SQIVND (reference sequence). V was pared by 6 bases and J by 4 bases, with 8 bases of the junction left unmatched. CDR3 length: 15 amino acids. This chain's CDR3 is CASRIGTSGKYEQYF. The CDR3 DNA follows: TGTGCCAGTAGAATCGGGACTAGCGGAAAGTACGAGCAGTACTTC.

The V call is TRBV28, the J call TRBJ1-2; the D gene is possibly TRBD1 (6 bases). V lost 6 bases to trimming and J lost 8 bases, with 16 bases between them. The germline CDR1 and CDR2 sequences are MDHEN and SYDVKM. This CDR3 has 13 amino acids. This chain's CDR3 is CASRGNRVGGYTF. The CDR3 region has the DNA TGTGCCAGCAGAGGTAACAGGGTCGGGGGCTACACCTTC.

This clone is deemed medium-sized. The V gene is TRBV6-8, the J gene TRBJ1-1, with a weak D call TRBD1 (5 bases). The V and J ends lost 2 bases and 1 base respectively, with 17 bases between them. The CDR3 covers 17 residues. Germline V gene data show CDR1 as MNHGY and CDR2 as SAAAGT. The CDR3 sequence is CASSYGTGETWNTEAFF. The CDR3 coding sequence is TGTGCCAGCAGTTACGGTACAGGCGAGACTTGGAACACTGAAGCTTTCTTT.

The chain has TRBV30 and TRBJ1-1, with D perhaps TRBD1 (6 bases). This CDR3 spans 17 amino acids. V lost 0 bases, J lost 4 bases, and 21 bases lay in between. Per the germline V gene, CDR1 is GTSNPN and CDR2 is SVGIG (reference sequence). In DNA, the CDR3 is TGTGCCTGGAGTGTATCGGGGGGTATTGGCAGGGGCACTGAAGCTTTCTTT. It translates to CAWSVSGGIGRGTEAFF.

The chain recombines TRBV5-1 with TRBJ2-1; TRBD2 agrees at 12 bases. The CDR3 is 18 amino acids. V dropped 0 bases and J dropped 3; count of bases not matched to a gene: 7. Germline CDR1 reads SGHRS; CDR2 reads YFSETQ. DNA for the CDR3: TGCGCCAGCAGCTTGGCCGGGACTAGCGGGCCACGCTACAATGAGCAGTTCTTC. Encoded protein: CASSLAGTSGPRYNEQFF.

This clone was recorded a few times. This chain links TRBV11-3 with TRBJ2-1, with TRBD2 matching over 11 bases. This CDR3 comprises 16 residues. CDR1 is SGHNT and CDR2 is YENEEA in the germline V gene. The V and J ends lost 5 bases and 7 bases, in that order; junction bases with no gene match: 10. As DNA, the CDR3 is TGTGCCAGCAGCCCACCGGGACTAGCGGAGACTAATGAGCAGTTCTTC. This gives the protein CASSPPGLAETNEQFF.

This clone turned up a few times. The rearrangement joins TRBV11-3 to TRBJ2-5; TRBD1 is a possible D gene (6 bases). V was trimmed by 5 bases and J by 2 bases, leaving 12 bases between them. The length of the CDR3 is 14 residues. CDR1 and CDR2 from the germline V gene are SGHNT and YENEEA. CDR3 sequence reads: CASSPGQKQETQYF. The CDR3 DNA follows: TGTGCCAGCAGCCCTGGACAGAAACAAGAGACCCAGTACTTC.

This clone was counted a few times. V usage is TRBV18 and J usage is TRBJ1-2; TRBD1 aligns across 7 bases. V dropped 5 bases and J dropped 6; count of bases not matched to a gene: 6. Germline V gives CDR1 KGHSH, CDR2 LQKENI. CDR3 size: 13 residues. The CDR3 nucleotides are TGTGCCAGCTCATCAACAGGGGTAGATGGCTACACCTTC. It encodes CASSSTGVDGYTF. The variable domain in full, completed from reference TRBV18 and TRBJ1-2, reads NAGVMQNPRHLVRRRGQEARLRCSPMKGHSHVYWYRQLPEEGLKFMVYLQKENIIDESGMPKERFSAEFPKEGPSILRIQQVVRGDSAAYFCASSSTGVDGYTFGSGTRLTVV.

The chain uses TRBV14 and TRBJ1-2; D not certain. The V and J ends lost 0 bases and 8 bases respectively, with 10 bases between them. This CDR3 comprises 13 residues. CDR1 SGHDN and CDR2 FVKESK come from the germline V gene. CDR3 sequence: CASSQELMSGYTF. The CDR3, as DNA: TGTGCCAGCAGCCAAGAACTTATGTCGGGCTACACCTTC.

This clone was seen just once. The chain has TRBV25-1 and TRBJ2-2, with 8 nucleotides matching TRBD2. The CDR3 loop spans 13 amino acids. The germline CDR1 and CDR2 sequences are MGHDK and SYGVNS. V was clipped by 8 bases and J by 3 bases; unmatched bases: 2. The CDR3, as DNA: TGTGCCAGCGAAGCGGGGGACACCGGGGAGCTGTTTTTT. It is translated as CASEAGDTGELFF.